The 9 T cell receptor beta chains reported below all come from one sample, sequenced in a study of blood T cell repertoires in COVID-19. Measured with immunoSEQ multiplex PCR; TCRdb has only the in-frame clones, and not every one. The sample includes about 65,000 clones, 82% of them seen just once. What was sequenced was peripheral blood. Receptor source: a human donor in a cohort sampled during active COVID-19.

The chain carries TRBV2 and TRBJ2-7, with TRBD2 identical over 8 bases. Germline assignment: CDR1 SNHLY and CDR2 FYNNEI. There are 15 residues in the CDR3. Unmatched junction bases numbered 13, after V lost 5 bases and J lost 7 bases. The CDR3 DNA is TGTGCCAGCAGTCCCCGCCCGGGGGGGCCTCGGGAGCAGTACTTC. This translates into CASSPRPGGPREQYF.

The J gene is TRBJ2-3, the V gene TRBV7-6, with 8 positions matching TRBD2. Germline CDR1 reads SGHVS; CDR2 reads FNYEAQ. The J segment lost 4 bases and the V segment lost 3 bases, leaving 3 bases of the junction unmatched. The CDR3 is 14 residues long. The CDR3 loop reads CASSFGGAADTQYF. In nucleotides, the CDR3 is TGTGCCAGCAGCTTCGGGGGGGCCGCAGATACGCAGTATTTT. Full variable domain (rest looked up from reference TRBV7-6 and TRBJ2-3): GAGVSQSPRYKVTKRGQDVALRCDPISGHVSLYWYRQALGQGPEFLTYFNYEAQQDKSGLPNDRFSAERPEGSISTLTIQRTEQRDSAMYRCASSFGGAADTQYFGPGTRLTVL.

The CDR3 DNA reads as TGTGCCAGCAGCTTAAGGGGGACAGGGGGCCAAGAGACCCAGTACTTC. Translation: CASSLRGTGGQETQYF. The genes are TRBV7-9 and TRBJ2-5, with 11 positions matching TRBD1. CDR3 length: 16 residues. Trimming at V came to 2 bases and at J to 1 base, leaving 3 bases not matched to a gene. Germline assignment: CDR1 SEHNR and CDR2 FQNEAQ (reference sequence).

The CDR3 loop is CASSSQASGANVLTF. For the CDR3, the DNA is TGTGCCAGCAGTTCCCAAGCCTCTGGGGCCAACGTCCTGACTTTC. The chain links TRBV28 to TRBJ2-6, with D unclear. The germline gives CDR1 MDHEN, CDR2 SYDVKM. The CDR3 runs to 15 residues. V gave up 4 bases and J gave up 0 bases, with 7 bases separating them.

The rearrangement joins TRBV12-3 or TRBV12-4 to TRBJ1-2, with 8 bases fitting TRBD1. J gave up 6 bases and V 3 bases, and 3 bases lay outside the gene matches. The CDR3 is 13 amino acids. For the CDR3, the DNA is TGTGCCAGCAGTTTGACAGGGGTACATGGCTACACCTTC. It codes for CASSLTGVHGYTF.

This rearrangement joins TRBV6-5 to TRBJ2-7, with TRBD1 matching over 10 bases. The CDR3 has 15 residues. J gave up 4 bases and V 6 bases, and 9 bases lay outside the gene matches. CDR1 is MNHEY and CDR2 is SVGAGI in the germline V gene. The CDR3: CASRKTRDRGYEQYF. The CDR3 nucleotides are TGTGCCAGCAGAAAAACCCGGGACAGGGGATACGAGCAGTACTTC.

The V call is TRBV7-9, the J call TRBJ2-5, with 10 positions matching TRBD2. J lost 1 base, V lost 2 bases, and 1 base had no gene match. The CDR3 covers 15 residues. Germline lookup yields CDR1 SEHNR and CDR2 FQNEAQ (reference sequence). CDR3 coding DNA: TGTGCCAGCAGCTTAAGACTAGCGGGCCAAGAGACCCAGTACTTC. This codes for CASSLRLAGQETQYF.

This rearrangement joins TRBV13 to TRBJ1-4, with D possibly being TRBD1 (5 bases). The CDR3 spans 14 residues. V dropped 3 bases and J dropped 7 bases, with 12 bases sitting between them. Germline CDR1 is PRHDT and CDR2 is FYEKMQ (reference sequence). The CDR3 here is CASSFRNQGEKLFF. The CDR3 DNA follows: TGTGCCAGCAGCTTTCGGAATCAGGGTGAAAAACTGTTTTTT.

The rearrangement joins TRBV5-1 to TRBJ2-7, with D perhaps matching TRBD1 (6 bases). Trimming left V 4 bases short and J 2 bases short, with 13 bases between. There are 14 residues in the CDR3. Looked up from germline, CDR1 is SGHRS and CDR2 is YFSETQ. For the CDR3, the DNA is TGCGCCAGCAGCCGGACAGCGCAGCCCTACGAGCAGTACTTC. Protein product: CASSRTAQPYEQYF.